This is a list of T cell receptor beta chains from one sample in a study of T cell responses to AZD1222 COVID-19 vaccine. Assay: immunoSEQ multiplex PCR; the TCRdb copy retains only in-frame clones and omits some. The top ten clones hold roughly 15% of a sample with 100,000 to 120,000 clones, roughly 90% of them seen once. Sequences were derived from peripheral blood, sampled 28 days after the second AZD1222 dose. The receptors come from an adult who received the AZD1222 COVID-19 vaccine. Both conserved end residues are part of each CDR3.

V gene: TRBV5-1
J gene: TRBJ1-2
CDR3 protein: CASSLGGRAYGYTF

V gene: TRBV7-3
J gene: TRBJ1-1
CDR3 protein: CASSSTSGTPGTEAFF

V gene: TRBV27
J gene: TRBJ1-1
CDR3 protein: CASSLSGGVTEAFF

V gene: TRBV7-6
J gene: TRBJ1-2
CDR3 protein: CASSSASGLDRYGYTF

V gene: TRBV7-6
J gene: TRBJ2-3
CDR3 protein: CASSVRGVLSTDTQYF

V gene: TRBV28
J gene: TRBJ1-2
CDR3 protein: CASELGGGYTF

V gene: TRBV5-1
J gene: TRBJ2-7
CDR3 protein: CASSPGASALGEQYF

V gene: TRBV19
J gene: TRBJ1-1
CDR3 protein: CASTPIGGLNTEAFF

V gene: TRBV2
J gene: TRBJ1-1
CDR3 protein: CASSGTGGTEAFF

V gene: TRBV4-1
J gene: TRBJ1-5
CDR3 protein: CASSQDRGQGGFQPQHF

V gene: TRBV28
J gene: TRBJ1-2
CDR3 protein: CASSPWGQGTNGYTF

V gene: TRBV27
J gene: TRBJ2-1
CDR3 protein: CASEIFRATANEQFF

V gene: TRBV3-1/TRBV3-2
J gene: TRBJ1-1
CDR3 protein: CASSPPGRVPEAFF

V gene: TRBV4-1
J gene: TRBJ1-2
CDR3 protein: CASSQDARGQRGYTF

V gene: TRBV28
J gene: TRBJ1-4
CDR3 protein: CASSRGQGREKLFF

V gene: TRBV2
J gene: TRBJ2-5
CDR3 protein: CASGPSGGSGETQYF

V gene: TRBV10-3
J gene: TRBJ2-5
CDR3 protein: CAISPDRGETQYF

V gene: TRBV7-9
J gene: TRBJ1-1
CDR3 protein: CASSLRTALGAMNTEAFF

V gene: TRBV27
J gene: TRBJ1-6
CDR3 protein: CASSRDRGSDNYNSPLHF

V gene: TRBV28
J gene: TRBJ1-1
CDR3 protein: CASSLKAGWANTEAFF

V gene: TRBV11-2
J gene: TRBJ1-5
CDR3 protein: CASSLVRDQPQHF

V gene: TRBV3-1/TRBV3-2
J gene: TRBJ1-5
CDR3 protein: CASSLSSSGGALGNQPQHF

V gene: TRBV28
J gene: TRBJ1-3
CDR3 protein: CASSLIPNSGNTIYF

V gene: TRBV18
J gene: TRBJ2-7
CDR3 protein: CASSPDRAYEQYF

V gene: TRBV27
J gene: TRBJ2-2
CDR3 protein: CASSYAGTVYTGELFF

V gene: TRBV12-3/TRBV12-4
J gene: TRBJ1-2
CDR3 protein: CASSLPVNYGYTF

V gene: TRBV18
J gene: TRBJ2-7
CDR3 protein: CASSPGTARPWHEQYF

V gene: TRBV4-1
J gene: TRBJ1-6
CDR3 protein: CASSRSRGDWGSPLHF

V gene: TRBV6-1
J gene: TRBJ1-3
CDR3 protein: CASSEGQVSGNTIYF

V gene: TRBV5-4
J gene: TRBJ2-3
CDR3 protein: CASSLWVAGGEADTQYF

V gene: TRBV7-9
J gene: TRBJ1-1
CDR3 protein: CASSPKGRTEAFF

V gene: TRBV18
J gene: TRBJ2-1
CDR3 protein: CASSPGTGTTRRSEQFF

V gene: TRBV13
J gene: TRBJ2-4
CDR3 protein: CASSLFDRGESIQYF

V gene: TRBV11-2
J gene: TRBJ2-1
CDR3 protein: CASSLDQGRWGFF

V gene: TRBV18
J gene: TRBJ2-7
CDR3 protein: CASSPPAVYEQYF

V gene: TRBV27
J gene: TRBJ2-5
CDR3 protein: CASSLSGGSAGQGQETQYF

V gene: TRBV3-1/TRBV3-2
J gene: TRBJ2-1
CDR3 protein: CASSPFSSGGYNEQFF

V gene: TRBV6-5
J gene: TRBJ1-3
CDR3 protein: CASAPSDSSGNTIYF